A selection of T cell receptor beta chains follows, all from one sample in a study of cytomegalovirus exposure and HLA in healthy donors. Only in-frame clones appear in the TCRdb table, and some are missing; sequencing was by immunoSEQ multiplex PCR. The sample contains 130,000 or so clones, 8.5% to 10% of which appear only once. Sequencing was done on a sample of PBMCs. Source of these receptors: a man aged 35 to 55 in good health and CMV-seronegative. CDR3s include the opening cysteine and the closing phenylalanine or tryptophan. A D gene is named only where the DNA matches it firmly. Only part of the rows carry a size: once, few, many, or a class if the clone is expanded.

CDR3nt: TGTGCCAGCAGCTTCGTGCGACTAGCGGGGGTTCCCTTCACAGATACGCAGTATTTT; CDR3aa: CASSFVRLAGVPFTDTQYF; v_gene: TRBV7-2; abundance: -; d_gene: TRBD2; j_gene: TRBJ2-3
CDR3nt: TGTGCCAGCAGCTTCCACTCGACAGTCCCTAGCACAGATACGCAGTATTTT; CDR3aa: CASSFHSTVPSTDTQYF; v_gene: TRBV5-6; abundance: -; d_gene: -; j_gene: TRBJ2-3
CDR3nt: TGTGCCAGCAGCCAACCCCCCGGACAGGTGGGCACTGAAGCTTTCTTT; CDR3aa: CASSQPPGQVGTEAFF; v_gene: TRBV4-2; abundance: -; d_gene: TRBD1; j_gene: TRBJ1-1
CDR3nt: TGTGCCAGCAGTTCTAGCGGGGGGCCGACCCCCAATGAGCAGTTCTTC; CDR3aa: CASSSSGGPTPNEQFF; v_gene: TRBV28; abundance: few; d_gene: TRBD2; j_gene: TRBJ2-1
CDR3nt: TGTGCCAGCAGCCCTGGGGGGTCCTTTGGTCAGCCCCAGCATTTT; CDR3aa: CASSPGGSFGQPQHF; v_gene: TRBV11-2; abundance: -; d_gene: -; j_gene: TRBJ1-5
CDR3nt: TGTGCCAGCAGCTTAAGGGGACAGGGGCCCCGGGACATTCAGTACTTC; CDR3aa: CASSLRGQGPRDIQYF; v_gene: TRBV7-2; abundance: few; d_gene: TRBD1; j_gene: TRBJ2-4
CDR3nt: TGTGCCAGCAGTCACCGGAGTGGGCCGGGGGCCAAAAACATTCAGTACTTC; CDR3aa: CASSHRSGPGAKNIQYF; v_gene: TRBV27; abundance: few; d_gene: -; j_gene: TRBJ2-4
CDR3nt: TGTGCCAGCATGAGGTTAGCGGGGGGGACCTACGAGCAGTACTTC; CDR3aa: CASMRLAGGTYEQYF; v_gene: TRBV2; abundance: few; d_gene: TRBD2; j_gene: TRBJ2-7
CDR3nt: TGTGCCTGGGGAACAGGTCCCGGGGAGCTGTTTTTT; CDR3aa: CAWGTGPGELFF; v_gene: TRBV30; abundance: few; d_gene: -; j_gene: TRBJ2-2
CDR3nt: TGCGCCAGCAGCTTGAACAGGGGGGAGGAGGAAGCTTTCTTT; CDR3aa: CASSLNRGEEEAFF; v_gene: TRBV5-1; abundance: -; d_gene: TRBD1; j_gene: TRBJ1-1
CDR3nt: TGTGCCAGTAGTATATCTAGCGGGGCCTACAATGAGCAGTTCTTC; CDR3aa: CASSISSGAYNEQFF; v_gene: TRBV19; abundance: few; d_gene: TRBD2; j_gene: TRBJ2-1
CDR3nt: TGTGCCAGCAGCTCCCCGGGACTCTTCTATGGCTACACCTTC; CDR3aa: CASSSPGLFYGYTF; v_gene: TRBV7-2; abundance: few; d_gene: -; j_gene: TRBJ1-2
CDR3nt: TGTGCCAGCAGCCAAGGGGGCCAGCAGCCCCAGCATTTT; CDR3aa: CASSQGGQQPQHF; v_gene: TRBV28; abundance: -; d_gene: TRBD1; j_gene: TRBJ1-5
CDR3nt: TGTGCCACCAGCAGAGTACAGAGCTATGGCTACACCTTC; CDR3aa: CATSRVQSYGYTF; v_gene: TRBV15; abundance: few; d_gene: -; j_gene: TRBJ1-2
CDR3nt: TGTGCCATCAGTGGAATTTACCGGTTTAACTATGGCTACACCTTC; CDR3aa: CAISGIYRFNYGYTF; v_gene: TRBV10-3; abundance: -; d_gene: -; j_gene: TRBJ1-2
CDR3nt: TGTGCCAGCAGCCTAGACGGGGGGAGCTCCTACGAGCAGTACTTC; CDR3aa: CASSLDGGSSYEQYF; v_gene: TRBV7-2; abundance: -; d_gene: TRBD2; j_gene: TRBJ2-7
CDR3nt: TGTGCCAGCACCCTAAACCAGGCAAATAATGAAAAACTGTTTTTT; CDR3aa: CASTLNQANNEKLFF; v_gene: TRBV7-8; abundance: -; d_gene: -; j_gene: TRBJ1-4
CDR3nt: TGTGCCAGCAGTGACGGACAGGAGGTCTATGGCTACACCTTC; CDR3aa: CASSDGQEVYGYTF; v_gene: TRBV6-4; abundance: few; d_gene: TRBD1; j_gene: TRBJ1-2
CDR3nt: TGTGCCAGCAGCTTAGGAGCAGGGGAACAGCCCCAGCATTTT; CDR3aa: CASSLGAGEQPQHF; v_gene: TRBV7-9; abundance: -; d_gene: -; j_gene: TRBJ1-5
CDR3nt: TGTGCCAGCAGCTTGTTTACAGACAGGTACCCGGATACGCAGTATTTT; CDR3aa: CASSLFTDRYPDTQYF; v_gene: TRBV5-6; abundance: -; d_gene: -; j_gene: TRBJ2-3
CDR3nt: TGCGCCAGCAGACATGGTGGCGGGGGGGATACAGATACGCAGTATTTT; CDR3aa: CASRHGGGGDTDTQYF; v_gene: TRBV4-1; abundance: -; d_gene: TRBD2; j_gene: TRBJ2-3
CDR3nt: TGTGCCAGCACCCCAGCGGATTTCTACGAGCAGTACTTC; CDR3aa: CASTPADFYEQYF; v_gene: TRBV7-8; abundance: -; d_gene: -; j_gene: TRBJ2-7
CDR3nt: TGCGCCAGCAGCGTCCGGACAGGGCATTCACCCCTCCACTTT; CDR3aa: CASSVRTGHSPLHF; v_gene: TRBV4-3; abundance: -; d_gene: TRBD1; j_gene: TRBJ1-6
CDR3nt: TGTGCCAGCAGCCGTTGGCTAGCGGGGGGGGAAACCGGGGAGCTGTTTTTT; CDR3aa: CASSRWLAGGETGELFF; v_gene: TRBV11-2; abundance: few; d_gene: TRBD2; j_gene: TRBJ2-2
CDR3nt: TGTGCCACCCAAGGACAGGGGGGTTCGGAGACCCAGTACTTC; CDR3aa: CATQGQGGSETQYF; v_gene: TRBV6-1; abundance: -; d_gene: TRBD1; j_gene: TRBJ2-5
CDR3nt: TGTGCCAGCAGCATTAGCGGGGGGGCCTTAAATGAGCAGTTCTTC; CDR3aa: CASSISGGALNEQFF; v_gene: TRBV7-9; abundance: few; d_gene: TRBD2; j_gene: TRBJ2-1
CDR3nt: TGCGCCACCAGCCGGGACAGAGAAGCTTTCTTT; CDR3aa: CATSRDREAFF; v_gene: TRBV15; abundance: few; d_gene: TRBD1; j_gene: TRBJ1-1
CDR3nt: TGTGCCAGTAGTAGGACAGGCGGGGATAATTCACCCCTCCACTTT; CDR3aa: CASSRTGGDNSPLHF; v_gene: TRBV19; abundance: -; d_gene: TRBD1; j_gene: TRBJ1-6